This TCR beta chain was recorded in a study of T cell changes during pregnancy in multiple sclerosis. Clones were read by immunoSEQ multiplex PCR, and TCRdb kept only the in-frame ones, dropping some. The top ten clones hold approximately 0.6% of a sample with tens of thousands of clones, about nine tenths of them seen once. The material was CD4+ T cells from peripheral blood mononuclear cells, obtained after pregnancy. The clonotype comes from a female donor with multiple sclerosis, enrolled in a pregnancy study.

The DNA for the CDR3 is TGTGCCACCAGCAGAGATCTCAGGGACAGGGTGGGGGATAATGAAAAACTGTTTTTT. Encoded protein: CATSRDLRDRVGDNEKLFF. The rearrangement uses TRBV15 and TRBJ1-4; TRBD1 agrees at 9 bases. J gave up 4 bases and V 0 bases, and 12 bases lay outside the gene matches. The CDR3 consists of 19 residues. CDR1 and CDR2 from the germline V gene are LNHNV and YYDKDF (reference sequence).